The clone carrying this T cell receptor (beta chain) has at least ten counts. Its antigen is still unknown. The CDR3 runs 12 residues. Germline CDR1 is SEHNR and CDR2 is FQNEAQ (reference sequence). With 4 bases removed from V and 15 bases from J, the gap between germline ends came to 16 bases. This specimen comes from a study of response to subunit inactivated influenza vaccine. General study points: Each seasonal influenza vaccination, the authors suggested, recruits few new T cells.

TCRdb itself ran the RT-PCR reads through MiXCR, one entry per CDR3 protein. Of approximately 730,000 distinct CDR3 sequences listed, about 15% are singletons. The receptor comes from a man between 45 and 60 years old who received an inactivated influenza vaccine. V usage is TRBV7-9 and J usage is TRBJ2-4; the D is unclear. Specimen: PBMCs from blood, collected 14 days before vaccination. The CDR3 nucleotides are TGTGCCAGCAGCTCTACCTTGACACATAGGTACTTC. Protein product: CASSSTLTHRYF.